These 2 T cell receptor beta chains were all obtained from the same sample, sequenced in a study of blood T cell repertoires in COVID-19. Libraries were prepared by immunoSEQ multiplex PCR; TCRdb keeps only in-frame clonotypes and omits some of them. This sample has hundreds of thousands of clones, with around 90% found just once. The sequencing input was PBMCs or T cells enriched from blood (not recorded which). These receptor sequences come from a woman in her thirties or forties who had recovered from COVID-19.

The chain uses TRBV12-3 or TRBV12-4 and TRBJ2-2, with TRBD1 identical over 7 bases. The length of the CDR3 is 12 residues. Unmatched junction bases numbered 1, after V lost 8 bases and J lost 4 bases. The CDR3 reads CASGDSTGELFF. The CDR3 coding sequence is TGTGCCAGCGGGGACAGCACCGGGGAGCTGTTTTTT.

The rearrangement uses TRBV19 and TRBJ2-3; weak D call: TRBD1 (5 bases). There are 13 residues in the CDR3. Germline V CDR1 and CDR2: LNHDA, SQIVND (reference sequence). V was shortened by 4 bases and J by 2 bases, with 7 bases between the two germline ends. Here the CDR3 reads CASSTGPTDTQYF. CDR3 nucleotide sequence: TGTGCCAGTAGTACAGGGCCCACAGATACGCAGTATTTT.